One TCR beta chain is described in this entry. The data belong to a study of blood T cell repertoires in COVID-19. Clones were sequenced by immunoSEQ multiplex PCR, and TCRdb holds only the in-frame ones, with some missing. This sample has roughly 120,000 clones, with about 92% found just once. The receptor's source is a man aged 55 to 70 with COVID-19, enrolled during active disease. Sequencing was done on a sample of peripheral blood.

The CDR3 loop is CASSRTSGVTDTQYF. Here the CDR3 DNA reads TGTGCCAGCAGTCGGACTAGCGGGGTCACAGATACGCAGTATTTT. The chain couples TRBV3-1 (or the pseudogene TRBV3-2) to TRBJ2-3, with 12 positions matching TRBD2. The germline V gene encodes CDR1 LGHDT and CDR2 YNNKEL (reference sequence). V was clipped by 6 bases and J by 2 bases; unmatched bases: 3. The length of the CDR3 is 15 residues.